These 5 T cell receptor beta chains share one sample of origin, sequenced in a study of blood T cell repertoires in COVID-19. Repertoires were generated with immunoSEQ multiplex PCR, while TCRdb's copy carries only in-frame clones and drops some. The top ten clones hold 1.5% to 2% of a sample with around 290,000 clones, 89% of them seen once. The sequencing sample was made of PBMCs or T cells enriched from blood (not recorded which). These receptors all come from a woman aged 40 to 50 who had recovered from COVID-19.

This clone was observed many times. V gene TRBV3-1 (or the pseudogene TRBV3-2) combines with J gene TRBJ1-6; 8 bases are shared with TRBD1. This CDR3 is 19 amino acids long. In germline, CDR1 is LGHDT, CDR2 YNNKEL (reference sequence). V lost 1 base to trimming and J lost 7 bases; unmatched junction nucleotides: 15. The CDR3 protein is CASSQAGGAGALWNSPLHF. The CDR3 DNA is TGTGCCAGCAGCCAAGCAGGGGGCGCGGGGGCTTTATGGAATTCACCCCTCCACTTT.

The chain employs TRBV7-2 and TRBJ1-5; no firm D call. Trimming pared 1 base from V and 1 base from J, leaving 8 bases between. Per germline, CDR1 SGHTA and CDR2 FQGNSA. The CDR3 extends over 15 amino acids. The DNA of the CDR3 is TGTGCCAGCAGCTTAGGAGGAAGGAGCAATCAGCCCCAGCATTTT. It yields the protein CASSLGGRSNQPQHF.

The V and J genes are TRBV2 and TRBJ1-2, with TRBD1 matching over 8 bases. Trimming cost V 6 bases and J 7 bases; bases outside gene matches: 19. The CDR3 is made up of 17 amino acids. Germline V gene data show CDR1 as SNHLY and CDR2 as FYNNEI. CDR3 protein: CASRGKPSDRVNGGYTF. The CDR3 bases are TGTGCCAGCAGGGGGAAACCTTCGGACAGGGTTAACGGTGGCTACACCTTC.

V usage is TRBV7-3 and J usage is TRBJ2-1, with 7 positions matching TRBD1. Trimming at V came to 4 bases and at J to 2 bases, leaving 5 bases not matched to a gene. This CDR3 has 15 amino acids. CDR1 SGHTA and CDR2 FQGTGA come from the germline V gene. The CDR3 is CASSSTGKTYNEQFF. CDR3 DNA sequence: TGTGCCAGCAGCTCGACAGGGAAAACCTACAATGAGCAGTTCTTC.

This chain connects TRBV24-1 to TRBJ2-7; 13 nucleotides line up with TRBD2. Trimming at V came to 3 bases and at J to 11 bases, leaving 18 bases not matched to a gene. Germline values: CDR1 KGHDR, CDR2 SFDVKD. The CDR3 covers 18 residues. This chain's CDR3 is CATSDTPHSGWGLAGKYF. CDR3 nucleotide sequence: TGTGCCACCAGTGATACACCCCACTCTGGGTGGGGACTAGCGGGGAAGTACTTC.